What follows is one T cell receptor beta chain and its context. Its cognate antigen is unknown. Investigators reverse transcribed all isolated RNA, so they sequenced expressed TCRB transcripts. Sequencing was performed with immunoSEQ multiplex PCR; in TCRdb, only in-frame clones are kept and a portion is missing. The top ten clones hold around 1% of a sample with 300,000 or so clones, approximately 10% of them seen once. The source of the sample is a study of beta chain features in type 1 diabetes. Study-level findings and limits: cDNA-based sequencing might over-represent cells highly expressing TCR. A PCR bias possibly favoring shorter templates would apply equally to patients and controls. Across all four CD4+ subsets, people with type 1 diabetes showed modestly shorter TCRB CDR3s. Type 1 diabetes patients showed fewer insertions and more deletions at VDJ junctions.

The junction had 7 bases not matched to a gene; V was cut back by 6 bases and J by 8 bases. This CDR3 is 13 amino acids long. Germline CDR1 SQVTM, CDR2 ANQGSEA. Sequencing was done on a sample of central memory CD4+ T cells from blood. The chain has TRBV29-1 and TRBJ1-4, with 9 positions matching TRBD1. The origin of this receptor is a man aged 30 to 45 with type 1 diabetes. The CDR3 nucleotides read TGCAGCGTGAGGGGACAGGGTGAGGAAAAACTGTTTTTT. Residues: CSVRGQGEEKLFF.